This T cell receptor beta chain was retrieved from a study of metastatic and nonmetastatic thyroid tumors. There are a few counts of this clone. One end of the junction is discordant with germline, which a read error may explain. In the study's own analysis: Clinicopathological groups supplied CDR3 differences that were used to build a distant-metastasis classifier for papillary thyroid cancer. TCRdb recomputed clones from the PCR reads via MiXCR. The V and J calls were determined by TCRdb, not by the authors. The data hold some 15,000 clones, with more than 3% observed a single time. CDR3 size: 17 residues. The germline gives CDR1 MNHEY, CDR2 SVGEGT. Every patient was untreated before thyroid surgery.

This sequence joins TRBV6-2 or TRBV6-3 and TRBJ2-5; no reliable D call. Material for sequencing was tumor tissue. The sequence was obtained from a female donor with papillary thyroid cancer or a benign thyroid nodule (not recorded which). Some clones in this sample may be carry-over from other donors' samples. Here the CDR3 reads CASSYDPGGWREEIQYF. CDR3 coding DNA: TGTGCCAGCAGTTACGATCCGGGTGGTTGGCGTGAAGAGATCCAGTACTTC.